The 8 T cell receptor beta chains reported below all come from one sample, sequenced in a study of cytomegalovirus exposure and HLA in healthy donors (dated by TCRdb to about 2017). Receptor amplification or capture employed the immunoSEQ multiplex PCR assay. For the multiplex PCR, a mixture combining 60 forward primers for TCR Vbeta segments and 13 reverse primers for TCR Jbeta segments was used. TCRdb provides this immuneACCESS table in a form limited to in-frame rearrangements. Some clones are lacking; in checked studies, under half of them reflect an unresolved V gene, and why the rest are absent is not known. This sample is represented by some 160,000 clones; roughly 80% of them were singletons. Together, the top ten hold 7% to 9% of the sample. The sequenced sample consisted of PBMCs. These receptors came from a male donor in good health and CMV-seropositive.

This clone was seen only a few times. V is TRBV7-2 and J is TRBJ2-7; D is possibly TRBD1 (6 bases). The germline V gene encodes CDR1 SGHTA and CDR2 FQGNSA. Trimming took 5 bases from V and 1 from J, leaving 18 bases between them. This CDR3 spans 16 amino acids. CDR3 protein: CASSAFWGQGSYEQYF. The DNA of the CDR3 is TGTGCCAGCAGCGCGTTTTGGGGCCAGGGGTCCTACGAGCAGTACTTC.

CDR3 loop: CASSPTGMFSEAFF. The CDR3 DNA follows: TGTGCCAGCAGTCCTACAGGGATGTTCTCTGAAGCTTTCTTT. The gene calls are TRBV6-4 and TRBJ1-1; D possibly corresponds to TRBD1 (6 bases). The CDR3 length is 14 residues. Germline values: CDR1 MRHNA, CDR2 SNTAGT. V was shortened by 5 bases and J by 6 bases, with 16 bases between the two germline ends.

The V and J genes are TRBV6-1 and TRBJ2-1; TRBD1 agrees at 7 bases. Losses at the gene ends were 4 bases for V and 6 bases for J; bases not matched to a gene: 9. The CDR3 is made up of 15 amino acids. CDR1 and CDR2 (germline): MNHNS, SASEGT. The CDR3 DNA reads TGTGCCAGCAGTGCCTCATCCGGGACAGTCAATGAGCAGTTCTTC. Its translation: CASSASSGTVNEQFF.

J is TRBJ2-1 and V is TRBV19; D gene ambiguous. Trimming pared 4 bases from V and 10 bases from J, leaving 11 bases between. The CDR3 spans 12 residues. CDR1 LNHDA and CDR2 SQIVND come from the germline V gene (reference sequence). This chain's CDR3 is CASSTLLGEQFF. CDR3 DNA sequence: TGTGCCAGTAGTACCCTCCTCGGGGAGCAGTTCTTC.

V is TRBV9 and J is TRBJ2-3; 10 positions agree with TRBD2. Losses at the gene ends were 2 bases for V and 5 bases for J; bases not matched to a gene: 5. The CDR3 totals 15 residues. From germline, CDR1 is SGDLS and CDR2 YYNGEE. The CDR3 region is CASSVKAGGQDTQYF. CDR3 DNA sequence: TGTGCCAGCAGCGTGAAAGCGGGGGGGCAAGATACGCAGTATTTT.

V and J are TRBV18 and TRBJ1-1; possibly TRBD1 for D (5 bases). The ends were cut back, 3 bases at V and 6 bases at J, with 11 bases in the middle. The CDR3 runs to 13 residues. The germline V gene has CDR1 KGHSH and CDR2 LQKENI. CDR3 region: CASSPKGAPEAFF. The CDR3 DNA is TGTGCCAGCTCACCCAAAGGGGCCCCTGAAGCTTTCTTT.

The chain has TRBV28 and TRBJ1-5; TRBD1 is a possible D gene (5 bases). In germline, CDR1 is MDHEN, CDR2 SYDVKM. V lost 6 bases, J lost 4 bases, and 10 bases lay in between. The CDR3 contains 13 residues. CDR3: CASRMGGNQPQHF. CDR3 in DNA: TGTGCCAGCAGAATGGGGGGGAATCAGCCCCAGCATTTT.

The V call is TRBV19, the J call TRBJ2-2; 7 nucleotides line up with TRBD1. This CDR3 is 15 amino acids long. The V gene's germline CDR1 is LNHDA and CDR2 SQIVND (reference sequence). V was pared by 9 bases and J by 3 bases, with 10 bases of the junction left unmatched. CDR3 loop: CARPTEGGDTGELFF. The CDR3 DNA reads TGTGCCAGACCCACCGAAGGGGGCGACACCGGGGAGCTGTTTTTT.